The 9 T cell receptor beta chains reported below all come from one sample, sequenced in a study of Tregs in tolerant kidney transplant recipients. TCRdb keeps only in-frame clones here, not all; method: immunoSEQ multiplex PCR. Recorded for this sample: 14,000 or so clones. Mixed chimerism was transient after nonmyeloablative marrow transplants from related graft donors. The specimen comprised CD8+ T cells from blood (PBMCs), sampled 6 months after the transplant. These receptors were collected from a human patient who received a combined kidney and bone marrow transplant. The graft donor may be the source of some T cells.

To note about this clone: The read comes to an end 3 residues before the CDR3 does, leaving the germline J gene to fill in the end. V usage is TRBV5-8 and J usage is TRBJ2-5; 9 nucleotides match TRBD1. Germline V lookup: CDR1 SGHTS, CDR2 YDEGEE. The CDR3 is made up of 15 amino acids. After removal of 4 bases from V and 4 bases from J, the junction contained 8 bases not matched to a gene. The covered CDR3 bases are TGTGCCAGCAGCCCGGGACAGGGCAGTAGAGAGACC. This encodes CASSPGQGSRET. The complete CDR3 protein is CASSPGQGSRETQYF.

In regard to this clone: The read ends 3 residues early relative to the CDR3; the germline J gene fills the gap. The chain joins TRBV7-2 to TRBJ2-1; no clear D. The germline CDR1 and CDR2 sequences are SGHTA and FQGNSA. The CDR3 has 14 amino acids. The ends were cut back, 1 base at V and 8 bases at J, with 12 bases in the middle. CDR3 DNA (partial): TGTGCCAGCAGCTTAGTGTTACCGCCGGATGAG. Protein product: CASSLVLPPDE. In full, the CDR3 reads CASSLVLPPDEQFF.

Comments on this clone: The read gets to within 3 residues of the CDR3 end, and the germline J gene fills in the rest. The chain combines TRBV11-2 with TRBJ1-1, with D uncertain. The CDR3 contains 12 residues. V lost 5 bases to trimming and J lost 2 bases, with 6 bases between them. Germline V lookup: CDR1 SGHAT, CDR2 FQNNGV. The CDR3 reads CASSLFNTEAFF. Incomplete CDR3 DNA: TGTGCCAGCAGCCTATTTAACACTGAA.

About this clone itself: Read coverage stops 3 residues before the CDR3 terminus; the germline J gene supplies the remainder. This chain uses TRBV6-1 with TRBJ2-7, with D possibly matching TRBD2 (6 bases). This CDR3 has 13 residues. Deletions cut 3 bases from V and 3 bases from J, with 9 bases between. CDR1 is MNHNS, CDR2 SASEGT, per germline. The CDR3 sequence is CASSENSGYEQYF. The sequenced part of the CDR3 DNA is TGTGCCAGCAGTGAGAATAGCGGCTACGAG.

Regarding this clone: The CDR3 end is not reached by the read, which stops 3 residues before it; the germline J gene fills it in. The rearrangement links TRBV19 to TRBJ2-7; D may be TRBD1 (6 bases). Germline V CDR1 and CDR2: LNHDA, SQIVND (reference sequence). V shed 5 bases and J shed 2 bases, with 16 bases lying between them. This CDR3 has 15 residues. CDR3 bases read: TGTGCCAGTAGTGCAGGGGACGCGGAGACCTACGAG. This sequence encodes CASSAGDAETYE. The complete CDR3 protein is CASSAGDAETYEQYF.

CDR3 DNA, as far as it was read: TGTGCCAGCACCCGGGGGGGACCTAGGGCCAATCAGCCC. This encodes CASTRGGPRANQP. The full CDR3 protein reads CASTRGGPRANQPQHF. The chain uses TRBV7-6 and TRBJ1-5; maybe TRBD1 (5 bases). The read stops 3 residues short of the end of the CDR3; the missing end is completed from the germline J gene. CDR3 length equals 16 residues. Germline V lookup: CDR1 SGHVS, CDR2 FNYEAQ. Between the trimmed V and J ends, which lost 7 bases and 3 bases, there was a span of 19 bases.

As concerns this clone: The missing CDR3 end, 3 residues past where the read stops, is filled in from the germline J gene. The rearrangement links TRBV30 to TRBJ1-1; a possible D gene is TRBD1 (6 bases). Germline CDR1 is GTSNPN and CDR2 is SVGIG (reference sequence). CDR3 size: 13 residues. Trimming removed 1 base at V and 1 base at J, with 7 bases between. Incomplete CDR3 DNA: TGTGCCTGGAGTGACAGGGAGAACACTGAA. Translating it yields CAWSDRENTE. The CDR3 in full is CAWSDRENTEAFF.

On this clone: Sequence at one end of the junction differs from germline and may be a read error. The CDR3 end falls 3 residues outside the read, so it is completed with the germline J gene. The chain links TRBV5-6 to TRBJ1-3, with D unclear. The CDR3 has 14 amino acids. Germline V CDR1 and CDR2: SGHDT, YYEEEE. CDR3 loop: CASSLASSGNAIYF. The CDR3 bases that were read are TGTGCCAGCAGCTTGGCTAGCTCTGGAAACGCC.

In the case of this clone: The read ends 3 residues shy of where the CDR3 ends; the end is completed using the germline J gene. This rearrangement joins TRBV10-3 to TRBJ2-3, with TRBD1 matching over 11 bases. Germline V CDR1 and CDR2: ENHRY, SYGVKD. After removal of 4 bases from V and 3 bases from J, the junction contained 9 bases not matched to a gene. This CDR3 has 17 residues. CDR3 protein: CAISGTGGGFYTDTQYF. The sequenced part of the CDR3 DNA is TGTGCCATCAGTGGGACAGGGGGCGGTTTTTATACAGATACG.